This passage covers 9 T cell receptor beta chains from one sample sequenced in a study of T cells in Graves' hyperthyroidism and ophthalmopathy. There were TCR beta CDR3 regions amplified from RNA transcripts. First-round RT-PCR with HTBI primers amplified the TCR CDR3 region. TCRdb reanalysed the multiplex PCR reads using MiXCR and keeps one entry per CDR3 protein. The repertoire consists of approximately 690,000 distinct CDR3 sequences, with under 25% occurring once and the leading ten covering 30% to 40%. The specimen was blood. The receptors derive from a man in his thirties or forties with Graves' ophthalmopathy.

The rearrangement joins TRBV20-1 to TRBJ2-7; the D gene is possibly TRBD2 (6 bases). Trimming shortened V by 6 bases and J by 5 bases, and 20 bases separated the two germline ends. Looked up from germline, CDR1 is DFQATT and CDR2 is SNEGSKA (reference sequence). The CDR3 is 14 residues long. CDR3 nucleotides: TGCAGTGCAACCGGGACTCACCTTTTACACGAGCAGTACTTC. It translates to CSATGTHLLHEQYF.

The chain joins TRBV28 to TRBJ2-6, with unresolved D. Trimming took 4 bases from V and 0 from J, leaving 7 bases between them. The V gene's germline CDR1 is MDHEN and CDR2 SYDVKM. This CDR3 spans 15 amino acids. As DNA, the CDR3 is TGTGCCAGCAGTTCAGTCCGCTCTGGGGCCAACGTCCTGACTTTC. Translation: CASSSVRSGANVLTF.

This chain joins TRBV20-1 and TRBJ2-5; D is possibly TRBD2 (6 bases). Trimming cost V 0 bases and J 5 bases, with 13 bases left between them. The CDR3 totals 14 residues. Germline V gene sequence: CDR1 DFQATT, CDR2 SNEGSKA (reference sequence). The CDR3 DNA is TGCAGTGCTAGAGACTTAACTAGCACGGAGACCCAGTACTTC. Translation gives CSARDLTSTETQYF.

The gene calls are TRBV28 and TRBJ2-3, with 9 bases aligning to TRBD1. V shed 6 bases and J 4 bases; nucleotides not matched to a gene: 5. The germline CDR1 and CDR2 sequences are MDHEN and SYDVKM. The CDR3 runs to 14 residues. The CDR3: CASSPGQGPDTQYF. The CDR3 region has the DNA TGTGCCAGCAGCCCGGGACAGGGTCCAGATACGCAGTATTTT. Drawing the rest from reference TRBV28 and TRBJ2-3, the complete variable domain is DVKVTQSSRYLVKRTGEKVFLECVQDMDHENMFWYRQDPGLGLRLIYFSYDVKMKEKGDIPEGYSVSREKKERFSLILESASTNQTSMYLCASSPGQGPDTQYFGPGTRLTVL.

The V and J genes are TRBV28 and TRBJ2-1; no reliable D call. The CDR3 contains 13 residues. V was pared by 11 bases and J by 3 bases, with 14 bases between. Per germline, CDR1 MDHEN and CDR2 SYDVKM. CDR3 DNA: TGTGCCGTCCGGGCGAAAAACTACAATGAGCAGTTCTTC. Amino acids: CAVRAKNYNEQFF.

This clonotype was picked up a small number of times. The chain couples TRBV28 to TRBJ2-7; D not certain. The V end lost 2 bases, the J end lost 5 bases, and 10 bases lay between the germline ends. The CDR3 consists of 13 residues. Germline V gene sequence: CDR1 MDHEN, CDR2 SYDVKM. CDR3 amino acids: CASSLVENHEQYF. DNA of the CDR3: TGTGCCAGCAGTTTAGTTGAAAATCACGAGCAGTACTTC.

The V and J genes are TRBV27 and TRBJ2-1; D gene uncertain. Germline V gene sequence: CDR1 MNHEY, CDR2 SMNVEV (reference sequence). V lost 5 bases to trimming and J lost 7 bases, with 9 bases between them. The CDR3 spans 12 residues. In DNA form, the CDR3 reads TGTGCCAGCAGTGGTCGGTGGAATGAGCAGTTCTTC. This gives the protein CASSGRWNEQFF.

This clonotype was counted between two and nine times. The rearrangement uses TRBV29-1 and TRBJ2-3, with D possibly called TRBD1 or TRBD2 (6 bases each). V gave up 4 bases and J gave up 6 bases, with 17 bases separating them. This CDR3 has 14 residues. Germline V lookup: CDR1 SQVTM, CDR2 ANQGSEA. The CDR3 loop reads CSVAKGGPGDTQYF. CDR3 nucleotides: TGCAGCGTTGCCAAGGGGGGACCAGGGGATACGCAGTATTTT.

The table lists this clonotype with many counts. The CDR3 region is CASSFGSWSDEQYF. CDR3 in DNA: TGTGCCAGCAGCTTCGGGAGTTGGAGTGACGAGCAGTACTTC. The V and J genes are TRBV5-6 and TRBJ2-7; a possible D gene is TRBD2 (6 bases). The germline V and J ends were trimmed by 2 bases and 5 bases, with 14 bases remaining between them. This CDR3 has 14 residues. Looked up from germline, CDR1 is SGHDT and CDR2 is YYEEEE. The full variable domain, completed using reference TRBV5-6 and TRBJ2-7, is DAGVTQSPTHLIKTRGQQVTLRCSPKSGHDTVSWYQQALGQGPQFIFQYYEEEERQRGNFPDRFSGHQFPNYSSELNVNALLLGDSALYLCASSFGSWSDEQYFGPGTRLTVT.